These T cell receptor beta chains were read from a single sample in a study of OX40 agonist ivuxolimab in advanced cancers. Data came from immunoSEQ multiplex PCR; TCRdb stores just in-frame clones and leaves some out. This sample carries 65,000 to 95,000 clones, about 91% of them seen once, and the ten largest clones take approximately 0.71%. Specimen: CD4+ or CD8+ T cells sorted from blood, collected in a trial of the OX40 agonist ivuxolimab. The receptors here all came from an adult with an advanced solid tumor such as melanoma, head and neck, liver or kidney cancer. Both conserved end residues are part of each CDR3. The D gene is left open where the match is weak. The size entry is marked missing in some rows and otherwise reads once, few, many or a size class.

. | TRBJ1-5 | TRBD1 | TRBV15 | CATSRGDRINQPQHF | TGTGCCACCAGCAGAGGGGACAGAATAAATCAGCCCCAGCATTTT
. | TRBJ2-5 | . | TRBV28 | CASSREETQYF | TGTGCCAGCAGCCGGGAAGAGACCCAGTACTTC
. | TRBJ2-5 | . | TRBV25-1 | CASIGQRETQYF | TGTGCCAGCATCGGGCAGAGAGAGACCCAGTACTTC
. | TRBJ1-1 | . | TRBV7-2 | CASSLSQNRPEAFF | TGTGCCAGCAGCTTAAGTCAAAACCGGCCTGAAGCTTTCTTT
. | TRBJ1-3 | . | TRBV21-1 | CASSKATGENSGNTIYF | TGTGCCAGCAGCAAAGCGACAGGGGAAAACTCTGGAAACACCATATATTTT
. | TRBJ1-1 | . | TRBV2 | CASSEVTGRGVAFF | TGTGCCAGCAGTGAAGTGACAGGCAGAGGTGTGGCTTTCTTT
. | TRBJ1-2 | . | TRBV5-1 | CASSLTDYGYTF | TGCGCCAGCAGCTTAACCGATTATGGCTACACCTTC
. | TRBJ2-5 | . | TRBV9 | CASSVAAYGKETQYF | TGTGCCAGCAGCGTAGCGGCCTATGGGAAAGAGACCCAGTACTTC
. | TRBJ2-5 | TRBD2 | TRBV7-2 | CASKLGTSGMETQYF | TGTGCCAGCAAGTTGGGGACTAGCGGGATGGAGACCCAGTACTTC
. | TRBJ1-3 | TRBD1 | TRBV5-1 | CASSLDRGAGNTIYF | TGCGCCAGCAGCTTGGACAGGGGAGCTGGAAACACCATATATTTT
. | TRBJ2-4 | . | TRBV28 | CASSSTKNIQYF | TGTGCCAGCAGTTCTACCAAAAACATTCAGTACTTC
. | TRBJ2-1 | TRBD1 | TRBV19 | CASSTRDRAYNEQFF | TGTGCCAGTAGTACCCGTGACAGGGCCTACAATGAGCAGTTCTTC
. | TRBJ2-2 | TRBD1 | TRBV30 | CAYGQGVATGELFF | TGTGCGTACGGACAGGGGGTTGCCACCGGGGAGCTGTTTTTT
. | TRBJ2-3 | . | TRBV4-3 | CASSQEGGAWDTQYF | TGCGCCAGCAGCCAAGAAGGGGGGGCGTGGGATACGCAGTATTTT
few | TRBJ2-7 | TRBD1 | TRBV19 | CASRGTGTYEQYF | TGTGCCAGTAGGGGGACAGGGACGTACGAGCAGTACTTC
. | TRBJ1-2 | TRBD1 | TRBV7-2 | CASSLTGTGVSYGYTF | TGTGCCAGCAGCTTAACTGGGACAGGGGTTTCCTATGGCTACACCTTC
. | TRBJ1-4 | TRBD1 | TRBV5-6 | CASSSRQGPEKLFF | TGTGCCAGCAGTTCACGACAGGGGCCTGAAAAACTGTTTTTT